This TCR beta chain came from a study of a mutant IDH1 vaccine in newly diagnosed glioma (dated by TCRdb to the early 2020s). With respect to the entire study: The roughly 30 treated patients were around 62% male and 37.5% female, with a mean age of about 38 years. Before enrollment, patients had received standard therapy of radiotherapy alone, temozolomide alone, or radiochemotherapy with temozolomide; most received the combination. Peripheral blood was drawn at six visits: V03 (baseline), V05, V07, V10, V12 and V13. For exploratory analyses, 25 to 30 treated patients had longitudinal TCRB deep sequencing done wherever samples were available. Overall study results and their limits: The authors noted that analyses of patient blood samples could not be reproduced because of sample limitations. Vaccine-induced immune responses across multiple MHC alleles were detected in over 80% of patients. Pseudoprogression seemed to be unrelated to changes in the top peripheral T cell clonotypes found by TCRB sequencing. Selection of PBMC samples for TCRB deep sequencing was based on availability.

The CDR1 and CDR2 encoded by the germline V gene are SGHRS and YFSETQ. Including cysteine and phenylalanine, the CDR3 has 14 amino acids. The CDR3 DNA has 42 bases and is translated from base 1. Compared with germline, V lacks 4 bases and J lacks 6 bases; bases without a gene match: 9. The time point label, as the study defines it: baseline, week 1 (first vaccination visit). The meaning of the sample's treatment or condition label: pre-vaccination baseline after standard-of-care therapy. The donors had newly diagnosed IDH1-mutant astrocytomas of WHO grade 3 or 4 that showed loss of nuclear ATRX. The samples were drawn from NOA16, a multicentre, single-arm, open-label phase I trial in Germany that tested a mutant IDH1 peptide vaccine in humans for the first time. Visit V03 blood draws served as the baseline sample for immunogenicity testing. The DNeasy Blood and Tissue Kit was used to extract genomic DNA from EDTA blood for TCRB sequencing.

As to this clone: Its cognate antigen has yet to be identified. Base qualities were left out, and no much larger clone turns up one base away.

The library came from the immunoSEQ multiplex PCR assay. Rearranged TCR beta chain sequences were amplified with the hsTCRB Kit following the manufacturer's protocol. TCRB libraries were sequenced on an Illumina MiSeq. The study's own analysis went as follows. Demultiplexing, trimming and gene mapping were performed with the kit vendor's proprietary platform. In its TCRdb copy, this immuneACCESS table keeps in-frame sequences only and misses some clones. Where compared with another copy, unresolved V genes explain less than half of these, and the others have no known cause. V, J and clone size are those of that table, while D and trimming were read from the DNA. Here the sample has about 92,000 clones; 83% occur a single time. The top ten clones comprise around 7% of the sample.

The specimen comprised PBMCs, sampled from a glioma patient treated with radiotherapy, temozolomide or both. Rearrangement joined TRBV5-1 to TRBJ1-2; 7 bases in between match TRBD1. This sequence was found in a woman aged 50 to 60 with glioma. DNA sequence: TGCGCCAGCAGCCACCCCACAGGGGTACATGGCTACACCTTC. Translated, this is CASSHPTGVHGYTF.